The sample holds many counts of the clone carrying this T cell receptor beta chain. Antigen unknown. The germline gives CDR1 GTSNPN, CDR2 SVGIG (reference sequence). V shed 8 bases, J shed 6 bases, and the junction held 5 bases outside the gene matches. This CDR3 is built from 11 residues. Per the authors' pipeline: The authors used CDR3 differences across clinicopathological groups to build a distant-metastasis classifier for papillary thyroid cancer. TCRdb reanalyzed the PCR reads with MiXCR. In this record, the V and J calls reflect TCRdb's handling and not the investigators' own analysis. This sample has some 64,000 clones; roughly 4.1% occur once, and the top ten carry about a fifth. The sample is drawn from a study of metastatic and nonmetastatic thyroid tumors. Study information: Repertoire comparison spanned blood and tumor or nodule tissue of malignant and benign thyroid patients.

Study-wide points: In both blood and tumor samples, TCR beta diversity was reported significantly higher for malignant than benign nodules.

Each patient went into thyroid surgery without having received any treatment. The sequence was obtained from a female donor with papillary thyroid cancer or a benign thyroid nodule (not recorded which). Some clones in this sample may be carry-over from other donors' samples. The chain couples TRBV30 to TRBJ2-3; TRBD2 matches 7 bases. The sample was blood. CDR3 bases: TGTGCCGGGGGGGGGGTGGATACGCAGTATTTT. This gives the protein CAGGGVDTQYF.